This TCR beta chain was recovered during a study of CD8+ T cells in alopecia areata. Alopecia areata patients provided lesional scalp punch biopsies and peripheral blood, both collected for the study. Extracted RNA was reverse transcribed into cDNA, the sequencing template. The method was immunoSEQ multiplex PCR; TCRdb's version includes in-frame clones alone and lacks a portion of them. This table holds about 120,000 clones, 35% to 45% found once. Germline CDR1 and CDR2: SQVTM and ANQGSEA. The CDR3 is made up of 14 amino acids. V was trimmed by 5 bases and J by 0 bases, leaving 13 bases between them.

This receptor was taken from a human donor with alopecia areata. What was sequenced was CD4+ T cells sorted from blood. The J gene is TRBJ1-1, the V gene TRBV29-1; D remains ambiguous. This CDR3 is CSVQAGPMNTEAFF. The CDR3, as DNA: TGCAGCGTTCAGGCAGGTCCTATGAACACTGAAGCTTTCTTT.